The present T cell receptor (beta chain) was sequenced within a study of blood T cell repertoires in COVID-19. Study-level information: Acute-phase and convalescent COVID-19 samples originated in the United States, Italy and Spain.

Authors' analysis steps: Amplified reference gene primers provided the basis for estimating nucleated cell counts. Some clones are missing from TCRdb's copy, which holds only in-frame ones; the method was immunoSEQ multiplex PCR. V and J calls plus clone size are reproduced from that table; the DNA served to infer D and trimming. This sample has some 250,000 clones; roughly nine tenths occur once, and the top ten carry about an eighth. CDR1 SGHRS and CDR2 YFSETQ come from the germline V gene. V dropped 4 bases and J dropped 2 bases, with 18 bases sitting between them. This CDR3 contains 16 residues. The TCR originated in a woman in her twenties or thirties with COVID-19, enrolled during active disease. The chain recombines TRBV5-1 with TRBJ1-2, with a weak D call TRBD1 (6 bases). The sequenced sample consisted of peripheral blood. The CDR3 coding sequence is TGCGCCAGCAGCCCTAGCGGGACACAAATCAACTATGGCTACACCTTC. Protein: CASSPSGTQINYGYTF.